These 9 T cell receptor beta chains came from one sample sequenced in a study of blood T cell repertoires in COVID-19. Method: immunoSEQ multiplex PCR; TCRdb's copy keeps in-frame clones and lacks some. Of more than 70,000 clones in the sample, roughly 85% were seen once. Sample: peripheral blood. All receptors come from a man between 60 and 75 years old with acute or convalescent COVID-19.

This chain uses TRBV14 with TRBJ2-6; 12 nucleotides agree with TRBD2. With 5 bases clipped from V and 4 bases from J, the junction kept 6 bases outside the gene matches. There are 17 residues in the CDR3. Germline loops: CDR1 SGHDN, CDR2 FVKESK. CDR3 nucleotides: TGTGCCAGCAGCTACGGACTAGCGGGACCCGGGGCCAACGTCCTGACTTTC. It translates to CASSYGLAGPGANVLTF.

The V gene is TRBV5-5, the J gene TRBJ1-5, with D perhaps TRBD1 (5 bases). The V end was cut by 3 bases, the J end by 8 bases, with 12 bases between. The CDR3 loop spans 13 amino acids. Germline V gene sequence: CDR1 SGHKS, CDR2 YYEKEE (reference sequence). CDR3 bases: TGTGCCAGCAGCTCTGAAACAGGCGAGCCCCAGCATTTT. Translated, it gives CASSSETGEPQHF. Supplemented by reference TRBV5-5 and TRBJ1-5, the full variable domain reads DAGVTQSPTHLIKTRGQQVTLRCSPISGHKSVSWYQQVLGQGPQFIFQYYEKEERGRGNFPDRFSARQFPNYSSELNVNALLLGDSALYLCASSSETGEPQHFGDGTRLSIL.

The J gene is TRBJ2-3, the V gene TRBV3-1 (or the pseudogene TRBV3-2), with 15 positions matching TRBD2. The CDR3 is 17 amino acids. V shed 5 bases, J shed 3 bases, and the junction held 6 bases outside the gene matches. Germline V lookup: CDR1 LGHDT, CDR2 YNNKEL (reference sequence). In DNA form, the CDR3 reads TGTGCCAGCAGCGCCCGGACTAGCGGGAGGGTGACAGATACGCAGTATTTT. It translates to CASSARTSGRVTDTQYF.

The chain uses TRBV5-1 and TRBJ2-7, with 8 bases lining up with TRBD1. V trimming: 5 bases; J trimming: 6 bases; junction bases outside the gene matches: 7. CDR3 length: 13 residues. Germline CDR1 reads SGHRS; CDR2 reads YFSETQ. CDR3 amino acids: CASRSGQGGEQYF. CDR3 in DNA: TGCGCCAGCAGATCCGGACAGGGTGGCGAGCAGTACTTC.

V usage is TRBV5-1 and J usage is TRBJ2-2; D may be TRBD2 (5 bases). CDR3 size: 14 residues. V shed 1 base and J shed 3 bases, with 7 bases lying between them. From germline, CDR1 is SGHRS and CDR2 YFSETQ. In nucleotides, the CDR3 is TGCGCCAGCAGCTTGTCCGGGGACACCGGGGAGCTGTTTTTT. Translated, it gives CASSLSGDTGELFF.

The chain couples TRBV5-4 to TRBJ1-2; TRBD1 might be the D (6 bases). V lost 4 bases, J lost 4 bases, and 17 bases lay in between. The germline V gene has CDR1 SGHNT and CDR2 YYREEE (reference sequence). CDR3 size: 15 residues. CDR3 coding DNA: TGTGCCAGCAGCCAAGAGGGCAGGGGAATCTATGGCTACACCTTC. The encoded protein is CASSQEGRGIYGYTF.

CDR3 in amino acids: CASSFALAGELFF. CDR3 coding DNA: TGTGCCAGCAGCTTCGCGCTGGCCGGGGAGCTGTTTTTT. The J gene is TRBJ2-2, the V gene TRBV7-8; D not certain. Per germline, CDR1 SGHVS and CDR2 FQNEAQ. The CDR3 has 13 residues. With 3 bases removed from V and 6 bases from J, the gap between germline ends came to 8 bases.

The chain combines TRBV7-8 with TRBJ2-3, with D tentatively TRBD2 (6 bases). The CDR3 loop spans 15 amino acids. Trimming cost V 4 bases and J 2 bases, with 13 bases left between them. Germline loops: CDR1 SGHVS, CDR2 FQNEAQ. The CDR3 is CASSSTAGYTDTQYF. CDR3 DNA: TGTGCCAGCAGCTCCACCGCGGGATACACAGATACGCAGTATTTT.

This chain uses TRBV21-1 with TRBJ2-5; the table names TRBD2, a call not compared with the DNA. TRBV21-1 corresponds to a pseudogene. There are 12 residues in the CDR3. DNA for the CDR3: TGTGCCCGGGGGGGTGTAAGGGAGACCCAGTACTTC. Protein sequence: CARGGVRETQYF.